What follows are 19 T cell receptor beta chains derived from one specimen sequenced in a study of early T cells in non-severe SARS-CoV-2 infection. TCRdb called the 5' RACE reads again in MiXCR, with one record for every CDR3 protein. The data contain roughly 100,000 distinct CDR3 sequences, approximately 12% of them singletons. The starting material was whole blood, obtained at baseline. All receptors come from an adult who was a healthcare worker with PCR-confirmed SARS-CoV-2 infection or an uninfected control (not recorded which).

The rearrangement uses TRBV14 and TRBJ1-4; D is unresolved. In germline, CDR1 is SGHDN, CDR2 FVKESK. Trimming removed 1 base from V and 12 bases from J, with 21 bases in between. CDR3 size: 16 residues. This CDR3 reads CASSQAIAALRTQLFF. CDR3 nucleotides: TGTGCCAGCAGCCAAGCGATAGCGGCTCTTCGTACTCAACTGTTTTTT.

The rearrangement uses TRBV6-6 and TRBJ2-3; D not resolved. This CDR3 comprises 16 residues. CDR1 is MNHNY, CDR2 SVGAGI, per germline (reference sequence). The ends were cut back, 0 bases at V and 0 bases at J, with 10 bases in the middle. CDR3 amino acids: CASSYSPSLSTDTQYF. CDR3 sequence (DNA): TGTGCCAGCAGTTACTCACCCAGCCTTAGCACAGATACGCAGTATTTT.

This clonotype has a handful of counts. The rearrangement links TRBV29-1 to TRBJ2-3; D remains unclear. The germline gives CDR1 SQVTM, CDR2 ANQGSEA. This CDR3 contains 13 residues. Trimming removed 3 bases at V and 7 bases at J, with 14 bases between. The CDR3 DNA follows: TGCAGCGTTGAGTCGAGCCCGGGTCATACGCAGTATTTT. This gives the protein CSVESSPGHTQYF.

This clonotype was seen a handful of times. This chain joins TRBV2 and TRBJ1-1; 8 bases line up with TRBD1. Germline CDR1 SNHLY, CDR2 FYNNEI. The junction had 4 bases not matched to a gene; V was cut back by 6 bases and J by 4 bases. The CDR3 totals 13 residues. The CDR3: CASSRTGSTEAFF. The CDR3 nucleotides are TGTGCCAGCAGCAGGACAGGGAGCACTGAAGCTTTCTTT.

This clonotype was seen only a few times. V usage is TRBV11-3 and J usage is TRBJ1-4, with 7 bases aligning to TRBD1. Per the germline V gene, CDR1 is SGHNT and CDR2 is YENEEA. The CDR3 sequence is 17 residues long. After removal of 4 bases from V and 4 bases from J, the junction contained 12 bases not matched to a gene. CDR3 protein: CASSSGGFGTVNEKLFF. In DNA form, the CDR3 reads TGTGCCAGCAGCTCGGGGGGTTTCGGGACAGTTAATGAAAAACTGTTTTTT. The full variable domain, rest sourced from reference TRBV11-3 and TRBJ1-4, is EAGVVQSPRYKIIEKKQPVAFWCNPISGHNTLYWYLQNLGQGPELLIRYENEEAVDDSQLPKDRFSAERLKGVDSTLKIQPAELGDSAVYLCASSSGGFGTVNEKLFFGSGTQLSVL.

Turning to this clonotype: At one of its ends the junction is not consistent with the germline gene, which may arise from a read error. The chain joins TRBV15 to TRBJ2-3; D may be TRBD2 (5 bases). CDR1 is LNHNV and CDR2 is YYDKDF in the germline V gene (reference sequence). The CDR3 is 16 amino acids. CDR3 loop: CAISRDRKSSADTQYF. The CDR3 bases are TGTGCCATCAGCAGAGATAGGAAGAGTAGCGCAGATACGCAGTATTTT. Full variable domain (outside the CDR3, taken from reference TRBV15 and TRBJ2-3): DAMVIQNPRYQVTQFGKPVTLSCSQTLNHNVMYWYQQKSSQAPKLLFHYYDKDFNNEADTPDNFQSRRPNTSFCFLDIRSPGLGDTAMYLCAISRDRKSSADTQYFGPGTRLTVL.

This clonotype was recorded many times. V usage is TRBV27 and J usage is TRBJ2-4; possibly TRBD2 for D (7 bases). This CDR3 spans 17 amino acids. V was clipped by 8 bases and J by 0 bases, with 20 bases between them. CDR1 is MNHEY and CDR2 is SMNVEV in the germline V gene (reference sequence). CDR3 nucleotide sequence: TGTGCCAGCTTTCGGGGGGCCACGATACTAGCCAAAAACATTCAGTACTTC. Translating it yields CASFRGATILAKNIQYF.

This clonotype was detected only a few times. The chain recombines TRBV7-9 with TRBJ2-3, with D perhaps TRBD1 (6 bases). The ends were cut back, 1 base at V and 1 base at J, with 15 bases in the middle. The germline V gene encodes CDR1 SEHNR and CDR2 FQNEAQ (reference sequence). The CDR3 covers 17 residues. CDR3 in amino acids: CASSLEGRGQGTDTQYF. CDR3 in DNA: TGTGCCAGCAGCTTAGAGGGCAGGGGTCAAGGCACAGATACGCAGTATTTT.

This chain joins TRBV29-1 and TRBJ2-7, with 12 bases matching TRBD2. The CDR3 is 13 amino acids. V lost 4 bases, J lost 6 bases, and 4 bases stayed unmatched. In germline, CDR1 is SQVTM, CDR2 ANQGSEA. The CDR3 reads CSVASGRAAEQYF. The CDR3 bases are TGCAGCGTTGCTAGCGGGAGGGCCGCCGAGCAGTACTTC.

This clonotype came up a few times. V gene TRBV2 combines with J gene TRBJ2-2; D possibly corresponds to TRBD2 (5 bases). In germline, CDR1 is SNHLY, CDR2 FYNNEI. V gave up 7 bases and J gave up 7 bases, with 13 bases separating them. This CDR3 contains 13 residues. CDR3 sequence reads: CASKRAPGGELFF. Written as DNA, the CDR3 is TGTGCCAGCAAGAGGGCCCCGGGCGGGGAGCTGTTTTTT.

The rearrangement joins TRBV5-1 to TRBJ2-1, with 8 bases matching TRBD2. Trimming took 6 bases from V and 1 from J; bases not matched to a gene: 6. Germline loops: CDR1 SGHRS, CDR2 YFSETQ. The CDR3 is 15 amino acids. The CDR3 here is CASIDGLASYNEQFF. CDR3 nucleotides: TGCGCCAGCATCGATGGACTAGCATCCTACAATGAGCAGTTCTTC.

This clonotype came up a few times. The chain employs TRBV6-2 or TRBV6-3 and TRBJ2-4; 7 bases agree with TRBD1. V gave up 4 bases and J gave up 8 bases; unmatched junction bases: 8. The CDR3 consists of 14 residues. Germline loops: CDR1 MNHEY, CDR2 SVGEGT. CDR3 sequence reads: CASSWDRELDIQYF. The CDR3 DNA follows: TGTGCCAGCAGTTGGGACAGAGAACTGGACATTCAGTACTTC.

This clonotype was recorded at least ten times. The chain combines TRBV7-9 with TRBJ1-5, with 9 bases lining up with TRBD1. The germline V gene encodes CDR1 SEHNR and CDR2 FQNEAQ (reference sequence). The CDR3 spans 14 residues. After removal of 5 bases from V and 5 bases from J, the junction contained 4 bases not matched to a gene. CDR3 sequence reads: CASSLTGGHQPQHF. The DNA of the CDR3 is TGTGCCAGCAGCCTGACAGGGGGGCATCAGCCCCAGCATTTT.

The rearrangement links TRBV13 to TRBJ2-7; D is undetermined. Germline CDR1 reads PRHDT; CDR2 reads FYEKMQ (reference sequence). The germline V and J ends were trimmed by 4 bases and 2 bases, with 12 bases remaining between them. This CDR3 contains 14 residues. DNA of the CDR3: TGTGCCAGCAGCTCCTTTGGCGGCCCCTACGAGCAGTACTTC. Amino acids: CASSSFGGPYEQYF.

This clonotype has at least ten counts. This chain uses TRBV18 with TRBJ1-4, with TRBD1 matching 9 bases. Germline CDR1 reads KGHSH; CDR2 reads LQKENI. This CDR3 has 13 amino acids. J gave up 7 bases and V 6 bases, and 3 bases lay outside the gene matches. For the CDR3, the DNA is TGTGCCAGCTCGGGACAGGGACGTGAAAAACTGTTTTTT. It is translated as CASSGQGREKLFF.

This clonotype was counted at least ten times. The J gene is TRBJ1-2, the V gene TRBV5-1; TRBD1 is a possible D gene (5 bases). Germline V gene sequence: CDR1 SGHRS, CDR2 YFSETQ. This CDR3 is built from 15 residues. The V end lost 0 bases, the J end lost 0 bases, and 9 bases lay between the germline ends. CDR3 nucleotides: TGCGCCAGCAGCTTGGAGGCCAGGGCTAACTATGGCTACACCTTC. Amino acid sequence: CASSLEARANYGYTF.

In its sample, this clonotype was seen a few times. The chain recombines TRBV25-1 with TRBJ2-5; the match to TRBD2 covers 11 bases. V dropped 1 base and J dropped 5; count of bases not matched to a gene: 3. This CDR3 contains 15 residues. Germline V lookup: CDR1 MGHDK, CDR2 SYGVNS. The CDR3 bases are TGTGCCAGCAGTGAATTCCTAGCGGGAGGCGAGACCCAGTACTTC. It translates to CASSEFLAGGETQYF.

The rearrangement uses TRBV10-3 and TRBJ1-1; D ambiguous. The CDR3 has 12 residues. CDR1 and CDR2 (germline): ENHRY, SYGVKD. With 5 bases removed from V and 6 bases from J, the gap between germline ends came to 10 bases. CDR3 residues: CAISNERAEAFF. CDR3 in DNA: TGTGCCATCAGTAATGAGAGAGCTGAAGCTTTCTTT.

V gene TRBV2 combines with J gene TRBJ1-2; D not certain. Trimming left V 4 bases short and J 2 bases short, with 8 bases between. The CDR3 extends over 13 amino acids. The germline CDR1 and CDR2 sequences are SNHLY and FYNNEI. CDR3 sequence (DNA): TGTGCCAGCAGTGCGGAGGGAAACTATGGCTACACCTTC. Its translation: CASSAEGNYGYTF.